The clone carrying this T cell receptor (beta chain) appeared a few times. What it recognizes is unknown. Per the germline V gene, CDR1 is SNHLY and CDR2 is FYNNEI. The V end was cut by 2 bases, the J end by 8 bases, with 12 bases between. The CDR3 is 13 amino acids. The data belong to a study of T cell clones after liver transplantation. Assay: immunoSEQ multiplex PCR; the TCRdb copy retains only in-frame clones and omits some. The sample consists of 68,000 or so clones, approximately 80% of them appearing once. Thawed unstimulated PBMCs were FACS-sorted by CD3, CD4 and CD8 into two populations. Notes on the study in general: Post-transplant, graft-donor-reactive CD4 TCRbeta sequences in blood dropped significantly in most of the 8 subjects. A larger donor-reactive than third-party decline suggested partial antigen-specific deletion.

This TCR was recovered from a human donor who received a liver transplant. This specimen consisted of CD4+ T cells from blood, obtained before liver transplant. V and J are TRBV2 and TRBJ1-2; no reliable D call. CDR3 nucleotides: TGTGCCAGCAGTGAAAGGGAGCAGATGGGCTACACCTTC. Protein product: CASSEREQMGYTF. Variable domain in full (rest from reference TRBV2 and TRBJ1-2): EPEVTQTPSHQVTQMGQEVILRCVPISNHLYFYWYRQILGQKVEFLVSFYNNEISEKSEIFDDQFSVERPDGSNFTLKIRSTKLEDSAMYFCASSEREQMGYTFGSGTRLTVV.